The 24 T cell receptor beta chains given below trace back to one sample, sequenced in a study of blood T cells in healthy people across ages. A second PCR, run for about 7 to 11 cycles, used a sample-barcoded 5' primer plus a J-beta primer mix. TCRdb reprocessed the 5' RACE reads with MiXCR, giving one entry per CDR3 protein. Altogether about 1 million distinct CDR3 sequences are present, about 25% being singletons, with the ten largest covering about 0.8%. These data also featured in a second study, about T cells of mothers and their children.

Sequencing was carried out using blood. All receptors come from a girl aged 2 to 9 in good health.

Note on this clonotype: This may arise from a read error, as a much more abundant clone is one base away. The rearrangement joins TRBV9 to TRBJ2-7; TRBD1 matches at 9 bases. The CDR3 consists of 13 residues. The V gene's germline CDR1 is SGDLS and CDR2 YYNGEE. The trim removed 3 bases at V and 5 bases at J, leaving 3 bases unmatched. The CDR3 protein is CASSGQGEDEQYF. For the CDR3, the DNA is TGTGCCAGCAGCGGACAGGGGGAGGACGAGCAGTACTTC.

This chain joins TRBV18 and TRBJ2-5, with D uncertain. The V and J ends lost 4 bases and 4 bases respectively, with 16 bases between them. This CDR3 is built from 15 residues. Per germline, CDR1 KGHSH and CDR2 LQKENI. In DNA, the CDR3 is TGTGCCAGCTCACTCACTTTTAGTGAGTCAGAGACCCAGTACTTC. Translation gives CASSLTFSESETQYF.

The chain recombines TRBV7-8 with TRBJ2-5; 8 bases fit TRBD2. The CDR3 spans 16 residues. V dropped 5 bases and J dropped 3; count of bases not matched to a gene: 11. Germline V gene sequence: CDR1 SGHVS, CDR2 FQNEAQ. CDR3 residues: CASSPSPGLEKETQYF. The CDR3 nucleotides read TGTGCCAGCAGCCCCTCCCCGGGACTAGAGAAAGAGACCCAGTACTTC.

V is TRBV7-2 and J is TRBJ2-5; perhaps D is TRBD1 or TRBD2 (5 bases each). The germline CDR1 and CDR2 sequences are SGHTA and FQGNSA. V lost 8 bases and J lost 5, with 15 bases in between. The CDR3 has 13 amino acids. As DNA, the CDR3 is TGTGCCAGCTCCGGGACGACTGGGGAGACCCAGTACTTC. Translating gives CASSGTTGETQYF.

The V call is TRBV4-1, the J call TRBJ1-2, with a weak D call TRBD1 (6 bases). The CDR3 is 15 amino acids. Between the trimmed V and J ends, which lost 7 bases and 8 bases, there was a span of 23 bases. Germline V CDR1 and CDR2: MGHRA, YSYEKL. This CDR3 reads CASNPRGVGGEGYTF. The DNA for the CDR3 is TGCGCCAGCAACCCAAGGGGGGTCGGCGGGGAAGGCTACACCTTC.

The chain employs TRBV29-1 and TRBJ2-1; D is unclear. Between the trimmed V and J ends, which lost 0 bases and 5 bases, there was a span of 14 bases. This CDR3 region has 15 residues. Germline values: CDR1 SQVTM, CDR2 ANQGSEA. The CDR3 DNA follows: TGCAGCGTTGAAGATCCGGCTAGAACCCACAATGAGCAGTTCTTC. The encoded protein is CSVEDPARTHNEQFF.

This chain joins TRBV12-3 or TRBV12-4 and TRBJ2-1; 8 nucleotides match TRBD2. The V and J ends lost 3 bases and 2 bases, in that order; junction bases with no gene match: 3. This CDR3 region has 15 residues. The CDR3 DNA reads as TGTGCCAGCAGTTTTATCGGGGGGGCCTACAATGAGCAGTTCTTC. This encodes CASSFIGGAYNEQFF.

This clonotype was observed once. The chain recombines TRBV7-2 with TRBJ2-2; D remains unclear. The CDR3 is made up of 13 amino acids. The V and J ends lost 3 bases and 3 bases respectively, with 5 bases between them. Germline CDR1 is SGHTA and CDR2 is FQGNSA. The CDR3 is CASSFEYTGELFF. CDR3 coding DNA: TGTGCCAGCAGCTTTGAGTACACCGGGGAGCTGTTTTTT.

The chain combines TRBV25-1 with TRBJ1-2, with 8 nucleotides matching TRBD1. The CDR3 has 16 residues. V shed 5 bases, J shed 4 bases, and the junction held 12 bases outside the gene matches. Germline V CDR1 and CDR2: MGHDK, SYGVNS. CDR3 amino acids: CASSPTDRVKSYGYTF. The DNA of the CDR3 is TGTGCCAGCAGTCCGACGGACAGGGTAAAAAGCTATGGCTACACCTTC.

This rearrangement joins TRBV10-3 to TRBJ2-1; TRBD2 might be the D (5 bases). Germline V gene lookup returns CDR1 ENHRY and CDR2 SYGVKD. V was pared by 11 bases and J by 6 bases, with 11 bases between. The CDR3 runs to 11 residues. DNA of the CDR3: TGTGCCGTCTCTAGCATCAATGAGCAGTTCTTC. It codes for CAVSSINEQFF.

The chain is built from TRBV20-1 and TRBJ2-1, with a tentative D call TRBD2 (7 bases). Between the trimmed V and J ends, which lost 2 bases and 2 bases, there was a span of 13 bases. This CDR3 comprises 15 residues. CDR1 and CDR2 (germline): DFQATT, SNEGSKA (reference sequence). CDR3 in amino acids: CSARWRRGPYNEQFF. Here the CDR3 DNA reads TGCAGTGCTAGATGGAGGCGGGGGCCCTACAATGAGCAGTTCTTC.

This clonotype was detected only a few times. J is TRBJ2-2 and V is TRBV20-1, with unresolved D. This CDR3 comprises 13 residues. Trimming removed 3 bases from V and 1 base from J, with 6 bases in between. Per the germline V gene, CDR1 is DFQATT and CDR2 is SNEGSKA (reference sequence). This CDR3 is CSASDRNTGELFF. CDR3 sequence (DNA): TGCAGTGCTAGTGACCGGAACACCGGGGAGCTGTTTTTT.

This chain connects TRBV6-2 or TRBV6-3 to TRBJ1-1; no clear D. Deletions cut 0 bases from V and 8 bases from J, with 16 bases between. Germline V lookup: CDR1 MNHEY, CDR2 SVGEGT. This CDR3 has 15 residues. The CDR3 sequence is CASSYSSEGFMEAFF. The DNA of the CDR3 is TGTGCCAGCAGTTACTCTTCGGAGGGATTTATGGAAGCTTTCTTT.

This clonotype was seen a single time. The CDR3 DNA follows: TGTGCCAGCAGCCACAACCCCGGGACTATTGGAGATACGCAGTATTTT. It specifies CASSHNPGTIGDTQYF. V is TRBV4-2 and J is TRBJ2-3, with TRBD2 matching over 7 bases. The ends lost 3 bases at V and 5 bases at J; junction bases unmatched: 11. CDR1 is LGHNA and CDR2 is YNFKEQ in the germline V gene. The CDR3 sequence is 16 residues long.

This clonotype turned up a few times. The genes are TRBV4-1 and TRBJ2-5; TRBD2 aligns across 10 bases. The last part of the DNA fits TRBJ2-7 better; the J call may be wrong. There are 15 residues in the CDR3. Germline CDR1 reads MGHRA; CDR2 reads YSYEKL. CDR3 sequence: CASSPSASGRNEQYF. As DNA, the CDR3 is TGCGCCAGCAGCCCCAGTGCTAGCGGGAGAAACGAGCAGTACTTC.

This chain links TRBV28 with TRBJ2-5; tentatively, D is TRBD2 (7 bases). The J call may be incorrect, as the DNA end agrees better with TRBJ2-7. This CDR3 comprises 20 residues. CDR1 MDHEN and CDR2 SYDVKM come from the germline V gene. CDR3 sequence reads: CASSESEGGGVDWDTYEQYF. In nucleotides, the CDR3 is TGTGCCAGCAGTGAGTCGGAGGGTGGGGGGGTTGATTGGGACACCTACGAGCAGTACTTC.

The genes are TRBV4-3 and TRBJ2-1; TRBD2 matches 11 bases. The CDR3 consists of 16 residues. The V segment lost 0 bases and the J segment 8 bases; nucleotides outside the gene matches: 6. CDR1 LGHNA and CDR2 YSLEER come from the germline V gene. CDR3 protein: CASSQDRLAGYDEQFF. The CDR3 DNA reads as TGCGCCAGCAGCCAAGATCGACTAGCGGGGTATGATGAGCAGTTCTTC.

This clonotype occurred a few times. The chain uses TRBV9 and TRBJ1-1; D perhaps matches TRBD1 (6 bases). Trimming stripped 0 bases from V and 6 bases from J, with 6 bases between. Germline CDR1 SGDLS, CDR2 YYNGEE. The CDR3 is 12 amino acids. The CDR3 loop is CASSVEGAEAFF. CDR3 nucleotides: TGTGCCAGCAGCGTAGAGGGGGCTGAAGCTTTCTTT.

The chain carries TRBV7-2 and TRBJ2-4; weak D call: TRBD2 (5 bases). The germline V gene has CDR1 SGHTA and CDR2 FQGNSA. V gave up 6 bases and J gave up 2 bases, with 14 bases separating them. The CDR3 length is 15 residues. The DNA of the CDR3 is TGTGCCAGCAGTTTACCCCGGGAAACCAAAAACATTCAGTACTTC. Its translation is CASSLPRETKNIQYF. The full variable domain, completed using reference TRBV7-2 and TRBJ2-4, is GAGVSQSPSNKVTEKGKDVELRCDPISGHTALYWYRQSLGQGLEFLIYFQGNSAPDKSGLPSDRFSAERTGGSVSTLTIQRTQQEDSAVYLCASSLPRETKNIQYFGAGTRLSVL.

This clonotype came up a few times. The chain employs TRBV20-1 and TRBJ2-5; TRBD1 is a possible D gene (6 bases). The J call is doubtful: the DNA matches TRBJ2-1 better. Germline V gene data show CDR1 as DFQATT and CDR2 as SNEGSKA (reference sequence). The CDR3 is 16 residues long. As DNA, the CDR3 is TGCAGTGCTAGAGATGGGGAAGGCGACAGGTACAATGAGCAGTTCTTC. This codes for CSARDGEGDRYNEQFF.

The chain combines TRBV29-1 with TRBJ2-5; 9 nucleotides align to TRBD2. The end of the DNA fits TRBJ2-1 better, so the J call may be wrong. From germline, CDR1 is SQVTM and CDR2 ANQGSEA. This CDR3 is built from 13 residues. The CDR3 coding sequence is TGCAGCGTTGGAATAGCGGGAGTGGGGGAGCAGTTCTTC. Protein product: CSVGIAGVGEQFF.

The chain carries TRBV20-1 and TRBJ1-1, with D possibly matching TRBD1 (5 bases). V was cut by 2 bases and J by 4 bases, with 11 bases left in between. Germline CDR1 DFQATT, CDR2 SNEGSKA (reference sequence). The CDR3 has 13 amino acids. This CDR3 is CSARFAGLTEAFF. In DNA form, the CDR3 reads TGCAGTGCTAGATTTGCAGGGCTCACTGAAGCTTTCTTT.

V usage is TRBV5-1 and J usage is TRBJ1-2; 7 bases match TRBD1. Germline V gives CDR1 SGHRS, CDR2 YFSETQ. CDR3 length: 14 residues. Unmatched junction bases numbered 6, after V lost 7 bases and J lost 0 bases. CDR3 amino acids: CASGETGSNYGYTF. The CDR3 DNA follows: TGCGCCAGCGGAGAGACAGGGTCTAACTATGGCTACACCTTC.

V usage is TRBV5-1 and J usage is TRBJ2-3; 13 bases are shared with TRBD2. This CDR3 contains 15 residues. The germline V gene has CDR1 SGHRS and CDR2 YFSETQ. The J segment lost 9 bases and the V segment lost 7 bases, leaving 11 bases of the junction unmatched. CDR3 DNA sequence: TGCGCCAGCCGCCAACTAGCGGGAGGGCCAGGGACGCAGTATTTT. Residues: CASRQLAGGPGTQYF.